The text below deals with one T cell receptor (beta chain). How the authors handled the data: From reference gene primer amplification, estimates of nucleated cell counts were derived. The table came from immunoSEQ multiplex PCR; TCRdb's copy has only in-frame clones and leaves some out. The DNA gave D and trimming, while V, J and clone size come from that table. This sample has roughly 300,000 clones; around 88% occur once, and the top ten carry roughly 1.2%. The CDR3 extends over 12 amino acids. V lost 0 bases and J 12 bases, leaving 11 bases between the germline ends. Germline V gene data show CDR1 as SGHDT and CDR2 as YYEEEE. The data originate from a study of blood T cell repertoires in COVID-19. Looking at the study overall: Material from acute and convalescent COVID-19 was sourced from the United States, Italy and Spain. The analysed material was cDNA or gDNA that came from T cells, B-cell-depleted T cells, or PBMCs.

The sample was peripheral blood. The receptor was isolated from a woman in her forties or fifties with acute or convalescent COVID-19. The chain links TRBV5-6 to TRBJ2-3; D perhaps matches TRBD2 (5 bases). The CDR3 loop reads CASSLELELQYF. The CDR3 DNA sequence: TGTGCCAGCAGCTTGGAACTAGAGTTACAGTATTTT.